The 20 T cell receptor beta chains presented below share a single source sample, sequenced in a study of OX40 agonist ivuxolimab in advanced cancers. Measured with immunoSEQ multiplex PCR; TCRdb has only the in-frame clones, and not every one. This sample has 48,000 or so clones, with about 90% found just once. Sequencing was performed on CD4+ or CD8+ T cells sorted from blood, taken in a trial of the OX40 agonist ivuxolimab. All receptors derive from an adult with an advanced solid tumor such as melanoma, head and neck, liver or kidney cancer.

This clone was observed once. The CDR3 region is CASSPMPIGQGNTGELFF. The DNA for the CDR3 is TGTGCCAGCAGCCCAATGCCCATTGGACAGGGCAACACCGGGGAGCTGTTTTTT. This rearrangement joins TRBV7-2 to TRBJ2-2, with TRBD1 matching 8 bases. V dropped 5 bases and J dropped 2; count of bases not matched to a gene: 13. The length of the CDR3 is 18 residues. CDR1 is SGHTA and CDR2 is FQGNSA in the germline V gene.

The gene calls are TRBV5-6 and TRBJ2-1; D possibly corresponds to TRBD2 (6 bases). V lost 2 bases, J lost 8 bases, and 14 bases lay in between. The CDR3 consists of 14 residues. CDR1 SGHDT and CDR2 YYEEEE come from the germline V gene. DNA for the CDR3: TGTGCCAGCAGCTTTCACCTCGGGGGTGATGAGCAGTTCTTC. Its protein product is CASSFHLGGDEQFF.

The V gene is TRBV15, the J gene TRBJ2-5, with 8 bases identical to TRBD1. Losses at the gene ends were 4 bases for V and 5 bases for J; bases not matched to a gene: 18. This CDR3 is 18 amino acids long. Per the germline V gene, CDR1 is LNHNV and CDR2 is YYDKDF (reference sequence). The CDR3 DNA follows: TGTGCCACCAGCAATATTACAAGGACAGGGCAGATAATGGAGACCCAGTACTTC. Translating gives CATSNITRTGQIMETQYF.

J is TRBJ2-3 and V is TRBV10-3; D is tentatively TRBD1 or TRBD2 (5 bases each). Germline V gene lookup returns CDR1 ENHRY and CDR2 SYGVKD. The CDR3 covers 16 residues. The V and J ends lost 1 base and 5 bases respectively, with 16 bases between them. The CDR3 here is CAISEYQGTLGDTQYF. The CDR3 bases are TGTGCCATCAGTGAGTACCAAGGGACCCTAGGAGATACGCAGTATTTT.

The rearrangement links TRBV7-9 to TRBJ1-2, with D hard to call. The CDR3 consists of 14 residues. Germline CDR1 SEHNR, CDR2 FQNEAQ (reference sequence). V lost 4 bases to trimming and J lost 2 bases, with 11 bases between them. CDR3 protein: CASSSTTINYGYTF. The CDR3 DNA reads TGTGCCAGCAGCTCGACTACAATAAACTATGGCTACACCTTC.

The rearrangement links TRBV6-5 to TRBJ1-2; D gene unclear. V lost 7 bases and J lost 4, with 7 bases in between. Germline-derived CDR1 and CDR2 are MNHEY and SVGAGI. This CDR3 comprises 11 residues. For the CDR3, the DNA is TGTGCCAGCACAGGTGGCTATGGCTACACCTTC. Protein: CASTGGYGYTF.

This clone was seen only once. V gene TRBV6-5 combines with J gene TRBJ1-2; no clear D. Germline CDR1 is MNHEY and CDR2 is SVGAGI. Trimming cost V 1 base and J 4 bases, with 7 bases left between them. The length of the CDR3 is 13 residues. The CDR3 DNA reads as TGTGCCAGCAGTTACTACAGTTCCTATGGCTACACCTTC. Translating gives CASSYYSSYGYTF.

CDR3 protein: CASSLGGQGPETQYF. CDR3 sequence (DNA): TGTGCCAGCAGCTTAGGTGGACAGGGCCCGGAGACCCAGTACTTC. This chain links TRBV7-9 with TRBJ2-5, with TRBD1 matching 8 bases. This CDR3 comprises 15 residues. V was clipped by 1 base and J by 5 bases; unmatched bases: 6. The germline gives CDR1 SEHNR, CDR2 FQNEAQ (reference sequence). The full variable domain, rest sourced from reference TRBV7-9 and TRBJ2-5, is DTGVSQNPRHKITKRGQNVTFRCDPISEHNRLYWYRQTLGQGPEFLTYFQNEAQLEKSRLLSDRFSAERPKGSFSTLEIQRTEQGDSAMYLCASSLGGQGPETQYFGPGTRLLVL.

The chain carries TRBV11-2 and TRBJ1-1; possibly TRBD1 for D (5 bases). V was pared by 5 bases and J by 1 base, with 17 bases between. Germline V gene sequence: CDR1 SGHAT, CDR2 FQNNGV. CDR3 size: 16 residues. CDR3 region: CASSHRRQGPNTEAFF. As DNA, the CDR3 is TGTGCCAGCAGCCATAGGCGGCAGGGACCGAACACTGAAGCTTTCTTT.

The chain links TRBV27 to TRBJ2-7; 7 bases match TRBD2. This CDR3 spans 15 amino acids. Germline V lookup: CDR1 MNHEY, CDR2 SMNVEV (reference sequence). Trimming took 5 bases from V and 7 from J; bases not matched to a gene: 14. The CDR3 protein is CASSHDFAGEGEQYF. The CDR3 DNA follows: TGTGCCAGCAGTCACGATTTTGCGGGGGAAGGGGAGCAGTACTTC.

A few counts support this clone. This chain connects TRBV7-9 to TRBJ2-7; D ambiguous. This CDR3 comprises 10 residues. Germline CDR1 SEHNR, CDR2 FQNEAQ (reference sequence). The ends were cut back, 0 bases at V and 6 bases at J, with 0 bases in the middle. For the CDR3, the DNA is TGTGCCAGCAGCTTAGCCGAGCAGTACTTC. Its translation: CASSLAEQYF.

The V call is TRBV13, the J call TRBJ2-7; the match to TRBD1 covers 9 bases. The V gene end was trimmed by 5 bases and the J gene end by 6 bases; junction bases not matched to a gene: 11. The CDR3 runs 15 residues. Germline CDR1 and CDR2: PRHDT and FYEKMQ (reference sequence). The CDR3 sequence is CASSRKGTGMGEQYF. The CDR3 DNA sequence: TGTGCCAGCAGCAGAAAAGGGACAGGGATGGGCGAGCAGTACTTC.

This clone was seen once. The same CDR3 is also encoded by other DNA sequences in this sample. This sequence joins TRBV7-9 and TRBJ2-7; no reliable D call. The germline gives CDR1 SEHNR, CDR2 FQNEAQ (reference sequence). V dropped 2 bases and J dropped 5 bases, with 4 bases sitting between them. The CDR3 length is 11 residues. The CDR3 DNA sequence: TGTGCCAGCAGCTTAAGGGACGAGCAGTACTTC. It translates to CASSLRDEQYF.

The chain is built from TRBV9 and TRBJ2-5; 10 bases are shared with TRBD2. V dropped 4 bases and J dropped 3; count of bases not matched to a gene: 3. This CDR3 comprises 14 residues. Germline CDR1 reads SGDLS; CDR2 reads YYNGEE. In DNA, the CDR3 is TGTGCCAGCAGCTCTAGCGGGGGTGAAGAGACCCAGTACTTC. It is translated as CASSSSGGEETQYF.

The CDR3, as DNA: TGTGCCAGCAGTCCCACAACCCCTCGTGAGACCCAGTACTTC. It is translated as CASSPTTPRETQYF. The chain carries TRBV27 and TRBJ2-5; D not certain. Germline CDR1 and CDR2: MNHEY and SMNVEV (reference sequence). V dropped 5 bases and J dropped 5 bases, with 15 bases sitting between them. The CDR3 covers 14 residues.

This chain connects TRBV28 to TRBJ1-3, with D unclear. CDR3 length: 13 residues. V was pared by 5 bases and J by 2 bases, with 7 bases between. Per the germline V gene, CDR1 is MDHEN and CDR2 is SYDVKM. The CDR3: CASSPGAGNTIYF. CDR3 in DNA: TGTGCCAGCAGTCCCGGAGCTGGAAACACCATATATTTT.

V and J are TRBV7-6 and TRBJ2-1; D gene uncertain. The length of the CDR3 is 14 residues. Per the germline V gene, CDR1 is SGHVS and CDR2 is FNYEAQ. Between the trimmed V and J ends, which lost 4 bases and 8 bases, there was a span of 15 bases. Written as DNA, the CDR3 is TGTGCCAGCAGCTACGACCAGTACGGCGATGAGCAGTTCTTC. Protein product: CASSYDQYGDEQFF.

The chain recombines TRBV7-2 with TRBJ2-7, with TRBD2 matching 12 bases. The V gene end was trimmed by 5 bases and the J gene end by 2 bases; junction bases not matched to a gene: 7. Germline values: CDR1 SGHTA, CDR2 FQGNSA. CDR3 size: 16 residues. The CDR3 protein is CASSPLAGGPAYEQYF. DNA of the CDR3: TGTGCCAGCAGCCCTCTAGCGGGGGGGCCGGCCTACGAGCAGTACTTC.

The chain uses TRBV28 and TRBJ1-5, with D maybe TRBD1 (5 bases). Trimming removed 3 bases at V and 2 bases at J, with 14 bases between. Germline V lookup: CDR1 MDHEN, CDR2 SYDVKM. This CDR3 has 16 residues. The CDR3 is CASSLGRLGGNQPQHF. The CDR3 DNA reads as TGTGCCAGCAGTTTGGGACGACTGGGTGGCAATCAGCCCCAGCATTTT. The full variable domain, its missing parts supplied by reference TRBV28 and TRBJ1-5, is DVKVTQSSRYLVKRTGEKVFLECVQDMDHENMFWYRQDPGLGLRLIYFSYDVKMKEKGDIPEGYSVSREKKERFSLILESASTNQTSMYLCASSLGRLGGNQPQHFGDGTRLSIL.

In its sample, this clone was seen a few times. The V and J genes are TRBV7-9 and TRBJ1-1; no clear D. The CDR3 runs 12 residues. V was trimmed by 5 bases and J by 5 bases, leaving 9 bases between them. Germline V gene sequence: CDR1 SEHNR, CDR2 FQNEAQ (reference sequence). Here the CDR3 reads CASSPLRTEAFF. In nucleotides, the CDR3 is TGTGCCAGCAGCCCCCTCCGGACTGAAGCTTTCTTT.